This is a list of T cell receptor beta chains from one sample in a study of siplizumab effects on memory and regulatory T cells. Data came from immunoSEQ multiplex PCR; TCRdb stores just in-frame clones and leaves some out. The sample lists roughly 100,000 clones, approximately 90% seen once, with about 1.1% in the top ten. The sequencing sample was made of CD4+ T cells sorted from blood. The receptors derive from a human donor in good health. CDR3s include the opening cysteine and the closing phenylalanine or tryptophan. Each record gives: V gene, D gene, clone size, J gene, CDR3 protein, CDR3 DNA. The D gene is left open where the match is weak. Some rows mark clone size as missing; the rest say once, few, many or name a class of expanded clone.

>TRBV6-6|.|many|TRBJ2-2
CASSGGRELFF
TGTGCCAGCAGTGGGGGCAGGGAGCTGTTTTTT
>TRBV5-6|.|.|TRBJ2-3
CASSFLSRETDTQYF
TGTGCCAGCAGCTTTTTGTCGAGGGAAACAGATACGCAGTATTTT
>TRBV6-1|.|.|TRBJ1-2
CASSEYTTKAGYTF
TGTGCCAGCAGTGAATATACCACTAAAGCGGGCTACACCTTC
>TRBV5-4|.|.|TRBJ2-2
CASSLGFGELFF
TGTGCCAGCAGCTTGGGTTTCGGGGAGCTGTTTTTT
>TRBV5-1|.|.|TRBJ2-7
CASSLERRLYEQYF
TGCGCCAGCAGCTTGGAGCGGAGGCTCTACGAGCAGTACTTC
>TRBV7-9|TRBD2|.|TRBJ2-3
CASSFVKLAVVNTQYF
TGTGCCAGCAGCTTCGTTAAACTAGCGGTGGTAAATACGCAGTATTTT
>TRBV28|.|.|TRBJ1-6
CASSLGTGTLHF
TGTGCCAGCAGTTTGGGTACAGGAACCCTCCACTTT
>TRBV2|.|.|TRBJ1-2
CASSSDNYGYTF
TGTGCCAGCAGTTCCGATAACTATGGCTACACCTTC
>TRBV28|.|.|TRBJ1-5
CATGRKNQPQHF
TGTGCGACTGGACGGAAAAATCAGCCCCAGCATTTT
>TRBV2|TRBD1|.|TRBJ1-1
CASSADRGWTEAFF
TGTGCCAGCAGTGCGGACAGGGGTTGGACTGAAGCTTTCTTT
>TRBV6-6|.|once|TRBJ1-1
CASSYWGRGGTEAFF
TGTGCCAGCAGTTACTGGGGAAGGGGCGGCACTGAAGCTTTCTTT
>TRBV6-6|TRBD2|.|TRBJ2-2
CASSYLSGGETGELFF
TGTGCCAGCAGTTACTTGAGTGGGGGGGAGACCGGGGAGCTGTTTTTT
>TRBV30|.|.|TRBJ2-1
CAWRPGRGEQFF
TGTGCCTGGAGGCCGGGGCGGGGCGAGCAGTTCTTC
>TRBV29-1|TRBD2|.|TRBJ2-7
CSVDRPTSGATYEQYF
TGCAGCGTTGATCGTCCGACTAGCGGGGCTACCTACGAGCAGTACTTC
>TRBV28|TRBD1|.|TRBJ1-5
CASSTQGWNQPQHF
TGTGCCAGCAGTACACAGGGGTGGAATCAGCCCCAGCATTTT
>TRBV30|TRBD2|.|TRBJ2-3
CAWTTSGSTDTQYF
TGTGCCTGGACGACTAGCGGGAGCACAGATACGCAGTATTTT
>TRBV28|TRBD1|.|TRBJ2-7
CASSRGQASYEQYF
TGTGCCAGCAGTCGAGGACAGGCCTCCTACGAGCAGTACTTC
>TRBV19|TRBD2|.|TRBJ2-7
CATHRRGGPYEQYF
TGTGCCACCCATAGGCGCGGGGGGCCCTACGAGCAGTACTTC
>TRBV28|.|.|TRBJ1-1
CASSFGRVAGNTEAFF
TGTGCCAGCAGTTTTGGGCGCGTGGCGGGGAACACTGAAGCTTTCTTT
>TRBV23-1|.|.|TRBJ1-1
CARGGRNTEAFF
TGCGCCAGGGGGGGCCGGAACACTGAAGCTTTCTTT
>TRBV11-2|.|.|TRBJ2-7
CASSAQLVGAGEQYF
TGTGCCAGCAGCGCCCAGTTGGTGGGAGCGGGCGAGCAGTACTTC
>TRBV28|TRBD1|.|TRBJ2-3
CASSQGDHTDTQYF
TGTGCCAGCAGTCAGGGGGACCACACAGATACGCAGTATTTT
>TRBV28|.|.|TRBJ1-3
CASTPPGGPGNTIYF
TGTGCCAGCACCCCCCCGGGGGGTCCTGGAAACACCATATATTTT
>TRBV5-5|TRBD1|once|TRBJ2-7
CASSSQTGSNYEQYF
TGTGCCAGCAGCTCCCAGACAGGGAGTAACTACGAGCAGTACTTC
>TRBV27|TRBD1|.|TRBJ1-1
CASSSVYPGQGALNTEAFF
TGTGCCAGCAGCTCGGTATATCCGGGACAGGGGGCTCTCAACACTGAAGCTTTCTTT
>TRBV5-1|.|.|TRBJ2-3
CASRVDTLMSDTQYF
TGCGCCAGCAGGGTTGACACCCTTATGTCAGATACGCAGTATTTT
>TRBV7-2|TRBD1|.|TRBJ1-1
CASSLGGQGLRNTEAFF
TGTGCCAGCAGCTTAGGAGGACAGGGGCTGAGGAACACTGAAGCTTTCTTT
>TRBV27|.|.|TRBJ2-5
CASSPPGGAQYF
TGTGCCAGCAGTCCCCCGGGCGGGGCCCAGTACTTC
>TRBV28|.|.|TRBJ2-6
CASQGGLSSGANVLTF
TGTGCCTCCCAAGGGGGACTGAGCTCTGGGGCCAACGTCCTGACTTTC
>TRBV30|.|.|TRBJ1-1
CAFSSGGPNTEAFF
TGTGCCTTTTCCTCGGGGGGGCCGAACACTGAAGCTTTCTTT
>TRBV9|.|few|TRBJ2-1
CASGLRRNEQFF
TGTGCCAGCGGCCTCAGGAGGAATGAGCAGTTCTTC
>TRBV18|.|.|TRBJ2-1
CASSPDRNNNEQFF
TGTGCCAGCTCACCCGACAGGAACAACAATGAGCAGTTCTTC
>TRBV28|TRBD2|.|TRBJ2-1
CASSFSPGTSGNYNEQFF
TGTGCCAGCAGTTTTTCACCCGGGACTAGCGGAAACTACAATGAGCAGTTCTTC
>TRBV28|TRBD1|.|TRBJ1-5
CASRLQGNQPQHF
TGTGCCAGCAGGCTACAGGGGAATCAGCCCCAGCATTTT
>TRBV7-3|.|.|TRBJ2-3
CASSSTGSFTDTQYF
TGTGCCAGCAGCTCAACGGGAAGTTTTACAGATACGCAGTATTTT
>TRBV13|.|few|TRBJ1-2
CASSLNPIYGYTF
TGTGCCAGCAGCTTAAACCCCATTTATGGCTACACCTTC
>TRBV18|.|.|TRBJ2-6
CASSPAGTPRSGANVLTF
TGTGCCAGCTCACCAGCCGGGACACCTCGCTCTGGGGCCAACGTCCTGACTTTC
>TRBV6-1|TRBD1|.|TRBJ1-5
CASSDRGNQPQHF
TGTGCCAGCAGCGACAGGGGCAATCAGCCCCAGCATTTT